The 30 T cell receptor beta chains below all came from one sample that was sequenced in a study of blood T cells in healthy people across ages. Sample-barcoded 5' priming and a J-beta primer mix drove a second PCR of roughly 7 to 11 cycles. TCRdb independently ran MiXCR on the 5' RACE reads; one entry per CDR3 protein. The data contain hundreds of thousands of distinct CDR3 sequences, roughly 50% of them singletons. The sequencing input was blood. The receptors derive from a man aged 25 to 45 in good health.

The chain is built from TRBV5-1 and TRBJ1-1, with D possibly being TRBD1 (5 bases). The CDR3 is made up of 12 amino acids. Trimming stripped 3 bases from V and 8 bases from J, with 11 bases between. CDR1 and CDR2 from the germline V gene are SGHRS and YFSETQ. CDR3 DNA sequence: TGCGCCAGCAGCTCGGGGGGGTTCGAAGCTTTCTTT. Protein: CASSSGGFEAFF.

The rearrangement joins TRBV7-6 to TRBJ1-3; D gene uncertain. V was clipped by 4 bases and J by 8 bases, with 12 bases between them. Germline loops: CDR1 SGHVS, CDR2 FNYEAQ. The CDR3 totals 13 residues. The CDR3 region has the DNA TGTGCCAGCAGCTCACGGGCCGGGGACACCATATATTTT. It specifies CASSSRAGDTIYF.

V is TRBV4-2 and J is TRBJ1-3, with 7 bases aligning to TRBD1. V shed 0 bases and J 2 bases; nucleotides not matched to a gene: 4. CDR3 length equals 16 residues. The germline CDR1 and CDR2 sequences are LGHNA and YNFKEQ. CDR3 sequence: CASSQDHRGPGNTIYF. In DNA, the CDR3 is TGTGCCAGCAGCCAAGATCATAGGGGGCCTGGAAACACCATATATTTT.

The chain employs TRBV6-4 and TRBJ2-7, with D perhaps TRBD1 (6 bases). The CDR3 length is 13 residues. Germline CDR1 and CDR2: MRHNA and SNTAGT. Trimming took off 6 bases at V and 7 bases at J, with 16 bases between the two ends. The CDR3 protein is CASSASRTGEQYF. In DNA form, the CDR3 reads TGTGCCAGCAGCGCGTCCCGAACAGGGGAGCAGTACTTC.

The rearrangement links TRBV9 to TRBJ2-7; D call uncertain. This CDR3 has 15 residues. V lost 2 bases and J lost 3, with 15 bases in between. Germline V gene lookup returns CDR1 SGDLS and CDR2 YYNGEE. The CDR3 sequence: CASSVDGSRIYEQYF. CDR3 bases: TGTGCCAGCAGCGTCGACGGATCAAGAATCTACGAGCAGTACTTC.

This clonotype occurred once. The CDR3 region is CAWSIAGGETQYF. CDR3 nucleotide sequence: TGTGCCTGGAGCATAGCGGGAGGAGAGACCCAGTACTTC. The rearrangement links TRBV30 to TRBJ2-5; 10 positions match TRBD2. The CDR3 has 13 amino acids. The germline CDR1 and CDR2 sequences are GTSNPN and SVGIG (reference sequence). J gave up 4 bases and V 3 bases, and 2 bases lay outside the gene matches.

The table lists this clonotype with a few counts. The chain joins TRBV6-5 to TRBJ2-4; D is undetermined. This CDR3 is 14 amino acids long. Germline V gene lookup returns CDR1 MNHEY and CDR2 SVGAGI. V shed 7 bases and J shed 3 bases, with 13 bases lying between them. CDR3 in DNA: TGTGCCAGCACGGCCTCTCTAGACAAAAACATTCAGTACTTC. This codes for CASTASLDKNIQYF.

This chain uses TRBV6-1 with TRBJ2-7; D is unresolved. From germline, CDR1 is MNHNS and CDR2 SASEGT. Deletions cut 2 bases from V and 3 bases from J, with 8 bases between. This CDR3 region has 13 residues. In DNA, the CDR3 is TGTGCCAGCAGTGAAAGAACAAGCTACGAGCAGTACTTC. It translates to CASSERTSYEQYF.

The V call is TRBV10-3, the J call TRBJ2-1, with D possibly TRBD2 on 5 matching bases. There are 17 residues in the CDR3. The ends were cut back, 2 bases at V and 0 bases at J, with 14 bases in the middle. The germline V gene encodes CDR1 ENHRY and CDR2 SYGVKD. The CDR3 here is CAISEGEMKSSYNEQFF. The CDR3 DNA follows: TGTGCCATCAGTGAGGGGGAGATGAAGAGCTCCTACAATGAGCAGTTCTTC.

On this clonotype itself: Just one base apart from a much larger clone, this may be a read error. The gene calls are TRBV7-9 and TRBJ1-1; tentatively, D is TRBD1 (5 bases). Germline loops: CDR1 SEHNR, CDR2 FQNEAQ (reference sequence). The CDR3 loop spans 15 amino acids. In DNA form, the CDR3 reads TGTCCCAGCAGCTGGGCGCAGGGTTCACGGACCGAAGCTTTCTTT. Its translation is CPSSWAQGSRTEAFF.

The chain links TRBV9 to TRBJ2-7; TRBD1 or TRBD2 may be the D gene (6 bases each). V was shortened by 4 bases and J by 3 bases, with 17 bases between the two germline ends. In germline, CDR1 is SGDLS, CDR2 YYNGEE. The CDR3 sequence is 15 residues long. CDR3 loop: CASSTSPGEDYEQYF. The CDR3 nucleotides are TGTGCCAGCAGCACGAGCCCAGGGGAGGACTACGAGCAGTACTTC. The full variable domain, in which reference TRBV9 and TRBJ2-7 provide the parts outside the CDR3, is DSGVTQTPKHLITATGQRVTLRCSPRSGDLSVYWYQQSLDQGLQFLIQYYNGEERAKGNILERFSAQQFPDLHSELNLSSLELGDSALYFCASSTSPGEDYEQYFGPGTRLTVT.

In its sample, this clonotype was seen a few times. The rearrangement joins TRBV29-1 to TRBJ1-2; 9 bases map to TRBD1. Germline V gene data show CDR1 as SQVTM and CDR2 as ANQGSEA. With 5 bases clipped from V and 3 bases from J, the junction kept 13 bases outside the gene matches. CDR3 size: 16 residues. DNA of the CDR3: TGCAGCGTTCCGGGGACAGGGAATAGATCGGACTATGGCTACACCTTC. Translating it yields CSVPGTGNRSDYGYTF.

This chain uses TRBV29-1 with TRBJ1-1, with TRBD1 as a possible D gene (5 bases). The length of the CDR3 is 15 residues. Trimming pared 4 bases from V and 1 base from J, leaving 16 bases between. The germline V gene has CDR1 SQVTM and CDR2 ANQGSEA. CDR3 region: CSVVPGSLWNTEAFF. The CDR3 nucleotides are TGCAGCGTTGTTCCAGGGTCGCTCTGGAACACTGAAGCTTTCTTT. The variable domain in full, with the rest retrieved from reference TRBV29-1 and TRBJ1-1, is SAVISQKPSRDICQRGTSLTIQCQVDSQVTMMFWYRQQPGQSLTLIATANQGSEATYESGFVIDKFPISRPNLTFSTLTVSNMSPEDSSIYLCSVVPGSLWNTEAFFGQGTRLTVV.

As concerns this clonotype: Relative to the germline gene, one junction end is altered; a read error may explain this. The rearrangement joins TRBV12-3 or TRBV12-4 to TRBJ2-3, with TRBD1 matching 10 bases. This CDR3 is built from 17 residues. CDR3 protein: CASSLIDRGHGTDTQYF. CDR3 coding DNA: TGTGCCAGTAGTTTGATAGACAGGGGGCATGGCACAGATACGCAGTATTTT.

The CDR3 DNA reads as TGTGCCAGCAGTCTAAAAAGGGACAGCCAGCGCCTTAACATTCAGTACTTC. This codes for CASSLKRDSQRLNIQYF. The rearrangement links TRBV11-3 to TRBJ2-5, with 7 bases matching TRBD1. The J call may be incorrect, as the DNA end agrees better with TRBJ2-4. Germline CDR1 is SGHNT and CDR2 is YENEEA. This CDR3 is 17 amino acids long.

This clonotype was seen more than once but under ten times. The chain carries TRBV15 and TRBJ2-5; D may be TRBD2 (6 bases). Trimming cost V 1 base and J 1 base, with 13 bases left between them. Germline V gene lookup returns CDR1 LNHNV and CDR2 YYDKDF (reference sequence). This CDR3 contains 16 residues. The CDR3 region is CATSRGGGEAQETQYF. For the CDR3, the DNA is TGTGCCACCAGCAGAGGTGGCGGGGAGGCCCAAGAGACCCAGTACTTC.

The CDR3 DNA follows: TGTGCCAGCAGCTCACTCGGACAGGGTGGAAATGAGCAGTTCTTC. Translating it yields CASSSLGQGGNEQFF. The V and J genes are TRBV28 and TRBJ2-1; TRBD1 matches at 8 bases. CDR1 is MDHEN and CDR2 is SYDVKM in the germline V gene. The CDR3 has 15 residues. After removal of 6 bases from V and 7 bases from J, the junction contained 11 bases not matched to a gene.

V gene TRBV3-1 combines with J gene TRBJ2-1, with 9 positions matching TRBD1. From germline, CDR1 is LGHDT and CDR2 YNNKEL (reference sequence). The CDR3 covers 15 residues. V shed 3 bases and J 5 bases; nucleotides not matched to a gene: 5. CDR3 loop: CASSHRQGVDNEQFF. In DNA, the CDR3 is TGTGCCAGCAGCCACCGACAGGGGGTGGACAATGAGCAGTTCTTC.

The genes are TRBV28 and TRBJ2-1; weak D call: TRBD2 (6 bases). CDR3 length: 14 amino acids. V dropped 2 bases and J dropped 13 bases, with 18 bases sitting between them. Per germline, CDR1 MDHEN and CDR2 SYDVKM. This CDR3 is CASSLTSPIALQFF. The CDR3 nucleotides read TGTGCCAGCAGTTTAACTAGCCCAATTGCCCTACAGTTCTTC.

This clonotype was seen a handful of times. The J gene is TRBJ2-1, the V gene TRBV4-3; D ambiguous. The germline V and J ends were trimmed by 1 base and 6 bases, with 10 bases remaining between them. CDR1 and CDR2 from the germline V gene are LGHNA and YSLEER. This CDR3 comprises 14 residues. The CDR3 coding sequence is TGCGCCAGCAGCCAAGCCCCCTATCGCAATGAGCAGTTCTTC. Amino acids: CASSQAPYRNEQFF.

This clonotype was seen more than once but under ten times. The V gene is TRBV29-1, the J gene TRBJ2-4; TRBD2 agrees at 11 bases. The germline gives CDR1 SQVTM, CDR2 ANQGSEA. J gave up 0 bases and V 3 bases, and 10 bases lay outside the gene matches. This CDR3 is 18 amino acids long. CDR3: CSVEGGTSGNLAKNIQYF. CDR3 nucleotides: TGCAGCGTTGAGGGGGGGACTAGCGGAAACTTAGCCAAAAACATTCAGTACTTC.

This clonotype was counted a few times. This chain links TRBV7-2 with TRBJ2-3; D remains ambiguous. The length of the CDR3 is 14 residues. Deletions cut 3 bases from V and 13 bases from J, with 20 bases between. Germline V gives CDR1 SGHTA, CDR2 FQGNSA. The DNA for the CDR3 is TGTGCCAGCAGCTTGATCCATTCTGACCGGAGCAAGTATTTT. It encodes CASSLIHSDRSKYF.

V usage is TRBV29-1 and J usage is TRBJ1-2; a possible D gene is TRBD1 (6 bases). The CDR3 has 16 residues. The germline V gene has CDR1 SQVTM and CDR2 ANQGSEA. V lost 6 bases, J lost 1 base, and 21 bases lay in between. The CDR3 sequence: CSVPRDTSDVNYGYTF. CDR3 coding DNA: TGCAGCGTACCTAGGGACACCTCCGACGTTAACTATGGCTACACCTTC.

The chain joins TRBV20-1 to TRBJ2-3; the D call may be TRBD1 or TRBD2 (5 bases each). Trimming took off 3 bases at V and 0 bases at J, with 10 bases between the two ends. Germline CDR1 is DFQATT and CDR2 is SNEGSKA (reference sequence). There are 14 residues in the CDR3. The DNA of the CDR3 is TGCAGTGCTAGGGGGACCACTAGCACAGATACGCAGTATTTT. Amino acid sequence: CSARGTTSTDTQYF.

This clonotype was recorded once. The CDR3 loop is CASGLVSDSSYNEQFF. The CDR3 DNA reads TGTGCTAGTGGTTTGGTATCGGATAGCTCCTACAATGAGCAGTTCTTC. V gene TRBV12-5 combines with J gene TRBJ2-1; D is undetermined. The V and J ends lost 0 bases and 0 bases respectively, with 9 bases between them. Germline CDR1 reads LGHNT; CDR2 reads FRNRAP. The CDR3 runs to 16 residues.

The chain has TRBV20-1 and TRBJ2-7, with D possibly TRBD2 on 5 matching bases. The V gene's germline CDR1 is DFQATT and CDR2 SNEGSKA (reference sequence). Trimming removed 1 base at V and 6 bases at J, with 19 bases between. The CDR3 extends over 15 amino acids. The CDR3 DNA reads TGCAGTGCTAGAGCCCGCCGCGAGGGCTCGGGCGAGCAGTACTTC. It translates to CSARARREGSGEQYF.

The genes are TRBV30 and TRBJ2-5; D is possibly TRBD2 (5 bases). V was cut by 3 bases and J by 5 bases, with 13 bases left in between. This CDR3 has 13 residues. The V gene's germline CDR1 is GTSNPN and CDR2 SVGIG (reference sequence). CDR3 in amino acids: CAWSPIGKETQYF. In nucleotides, the CDR3 is TGTGCCTGGAGCCCCATCGGGAAGGAGACCCAGTACTTC.

This sequence joins TRBV5-1 and TRBJ2-3; D unresolved. The CDR3 sequence is 14 residues long. Germline loops: CDR1 SGHRS, CDR2 YFSETQ. The germline V and J ends were trimmed by 0 bases and 5 bases, with 10 bases remaining between them. Here the CDR3 reads CASSLDLGLDTQYF. The CDR3 bases are TGCGCCAGCAGCTTGGATCTGGGTTTAGATACGCAGTATTTT.

The chain combines TRBV9 with TRBJ1-2, with D unclear. Trimming took 2 bases from V and 8 from J, leaving 13 bases between them. CDR1 is SGDLS and CDR2 is YYNGEE in the germline V gene. The CDR3 sequence is 13 residues long. CDR3 region: CASSVASAQGYTF. The CDR3 nucleotides are TGTGCCAGCAGCGTCGCTTCGGCCCAAGGCTACACCTTC. Drawing the rest from reference TRBV9 and TRBJ1-2, the complete variable domain is DSGVTQTPKHLITATGQRVTLRCSPRSGDLSVYWYQQSLDQGLQFLIQYYNGEERAKGNILERFSAQQFPDLHSELNLSSLELGDSALYFCASSVASAQGYTFGSGTRLTVV.

This clonotype was seen more than once but under ten times. This sequence joins TRBV4-2 and TRBJ2-5, with a weak D call TRBD1 (6 bases). The CDR3 is 16 residues long. Trimming took off 1 base at V and 2 bases at J, with 14 bases between the two ends. CDR1 is LGHNA, CDR2 YNFKEQ, per germline. The CDR3 bases are TGTGCCAGCAGCCAAGCATTTACAGGGACACAAGAGACCCAGTACTTC. Translated: CASSQAFTGTQETQYF.